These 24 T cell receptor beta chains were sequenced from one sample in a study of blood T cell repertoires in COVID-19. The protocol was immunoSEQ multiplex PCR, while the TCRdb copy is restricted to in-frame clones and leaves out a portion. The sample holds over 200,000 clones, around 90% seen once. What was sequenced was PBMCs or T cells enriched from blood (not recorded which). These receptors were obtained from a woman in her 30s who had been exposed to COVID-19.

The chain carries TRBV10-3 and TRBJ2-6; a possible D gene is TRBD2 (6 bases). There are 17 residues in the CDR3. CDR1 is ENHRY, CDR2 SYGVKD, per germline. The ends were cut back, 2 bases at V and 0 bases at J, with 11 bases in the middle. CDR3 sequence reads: CAISEPRGDSGANVLTF. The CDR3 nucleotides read TGTGCCATCAGTGAGCCCCGCGGGGACTCTGGGGCCAACGTCCTGACTTTC.

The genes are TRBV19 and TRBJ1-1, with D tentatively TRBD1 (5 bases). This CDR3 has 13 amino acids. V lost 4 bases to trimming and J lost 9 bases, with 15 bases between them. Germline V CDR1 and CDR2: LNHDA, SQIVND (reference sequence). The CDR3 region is CASSSRGLRKAFF. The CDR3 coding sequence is TGTGCCAGTAGTAGCCGGGGACTGCGGAAAGCTTTCTTT.

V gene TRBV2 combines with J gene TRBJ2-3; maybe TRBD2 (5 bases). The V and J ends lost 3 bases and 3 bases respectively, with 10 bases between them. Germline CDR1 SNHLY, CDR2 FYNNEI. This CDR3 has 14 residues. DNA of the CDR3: TGTGCCAGCAGTGACAGGACTGGAACAGATACGCAGTATTTT. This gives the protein CASSDRTGTDTQYF.

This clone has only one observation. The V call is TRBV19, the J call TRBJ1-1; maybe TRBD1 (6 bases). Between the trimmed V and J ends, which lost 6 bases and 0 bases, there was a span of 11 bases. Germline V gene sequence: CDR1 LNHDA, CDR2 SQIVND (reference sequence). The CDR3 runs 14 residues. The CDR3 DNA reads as TGTGCCAGTAGAGAGAGGGGGATGAACACTGAAGCTTTCTTT. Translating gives CASRERGMNTEAFF.

CDR3 in DNA: TGTGCCAGCAGCTTATGGGCGGGACAGGGTAATGAAAAACTGTTTTTT. This sequence encodes CASSLWAGQGNEKLFF. The chain uses TRBV7-9 and TRBJ1-4; 9 positions match TRBD1. There are 16 residues in the CDR3. Germline V gene lookup returns CDR1 SEHNR and CDR2 FQNEAQ (reference sequence). J was trimmed by 4 bases and V by 2 bases; bases with no gene match: 5. Together with reference TRBV7-9 and TRBJ1-4, the CDR3 gives the full variable domain: DTGVSQNPRHKITKRGQNVTFRCDPISEHNRLYWYRQTLGQGPEFLTYFQNEAQLEKSRLLSDRFSAERPKGSFSTLEIQRTEQGDSAMYLCASSLWAGQGNEKLFFGSGTQLSVL.

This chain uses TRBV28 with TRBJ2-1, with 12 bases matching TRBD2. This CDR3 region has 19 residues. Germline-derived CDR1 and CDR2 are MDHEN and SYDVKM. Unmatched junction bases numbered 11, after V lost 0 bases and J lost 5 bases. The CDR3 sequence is CASSLWLGQLAGGHNEQFF. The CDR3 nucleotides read TGTGCCAGCAGTTTATGGCTGGGCCAACTAGCGGGAGGCCACAATGAGCAGTTCTTC.

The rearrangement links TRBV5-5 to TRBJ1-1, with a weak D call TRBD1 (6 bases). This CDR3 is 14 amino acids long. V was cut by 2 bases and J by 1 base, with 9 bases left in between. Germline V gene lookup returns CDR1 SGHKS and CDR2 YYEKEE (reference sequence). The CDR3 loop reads CASSFDRQNTEAFF. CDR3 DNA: TGTGCCAGCAGCTTCGACAGGCAGAACACTGAAGCTTTCTTT.

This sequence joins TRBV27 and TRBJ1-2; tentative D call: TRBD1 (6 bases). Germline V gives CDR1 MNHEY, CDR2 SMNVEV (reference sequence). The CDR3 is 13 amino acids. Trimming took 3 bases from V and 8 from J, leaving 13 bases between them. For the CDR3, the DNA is TGTGCCAGCAGTTTTGGGGGGGCCAACGGCTACACCTTC. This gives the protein CASSFGGANGYTF.

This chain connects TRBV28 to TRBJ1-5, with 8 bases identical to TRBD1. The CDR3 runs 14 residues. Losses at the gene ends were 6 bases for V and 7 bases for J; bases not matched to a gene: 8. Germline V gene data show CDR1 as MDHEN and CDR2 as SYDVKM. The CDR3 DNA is TGTGCCAGCAGGCCAACAGGGGGTCTCCAGCCCCAGCATTTT. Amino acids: CASRPTGGLQPQHF.

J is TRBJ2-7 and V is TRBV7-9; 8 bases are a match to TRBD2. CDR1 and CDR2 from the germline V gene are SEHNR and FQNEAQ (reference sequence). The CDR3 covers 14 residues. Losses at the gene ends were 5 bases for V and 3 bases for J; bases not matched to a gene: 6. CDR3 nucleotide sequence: TGTGCCAGCAGCGCTCAGGGACTAGACTACGAGCAGTACTTC. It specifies CASSAQGLDYEQYF.

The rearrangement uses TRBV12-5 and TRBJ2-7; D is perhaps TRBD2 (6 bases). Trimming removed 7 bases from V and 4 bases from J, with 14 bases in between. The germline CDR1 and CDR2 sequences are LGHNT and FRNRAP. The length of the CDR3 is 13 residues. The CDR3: CASAGTLGYEQYF. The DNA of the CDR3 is TGTGCTAGTGCGGGGACTTTAGGGTACGAGCAGTACTTC.

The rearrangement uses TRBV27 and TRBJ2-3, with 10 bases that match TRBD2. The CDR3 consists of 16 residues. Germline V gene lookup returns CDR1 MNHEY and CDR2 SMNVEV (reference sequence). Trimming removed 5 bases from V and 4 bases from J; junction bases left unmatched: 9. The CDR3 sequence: CASSPQREGLPDTQYF. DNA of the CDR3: TGTGCCAGCAGTCCTCAGCGGGAGGGCCTCCCAGATACGCAGTATTTT.

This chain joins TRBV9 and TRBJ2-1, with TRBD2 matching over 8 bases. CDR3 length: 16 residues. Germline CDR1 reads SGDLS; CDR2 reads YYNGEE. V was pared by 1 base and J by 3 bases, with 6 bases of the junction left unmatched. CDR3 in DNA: TGTGCCAGCAGCGTAAGATTGAGCGGGAGCTACAATGAGCAGTTCTTC. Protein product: CASSVRLSGSYNEQFF.

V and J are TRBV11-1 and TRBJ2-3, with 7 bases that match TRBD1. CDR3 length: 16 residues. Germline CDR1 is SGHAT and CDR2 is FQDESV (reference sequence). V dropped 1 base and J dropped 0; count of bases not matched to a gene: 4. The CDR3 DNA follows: TGTGCCAGCAGCTTAGGGACAGGTGCTAGCACAGATACGCAGTATTTT. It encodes CASSLGTGASTDTQYF. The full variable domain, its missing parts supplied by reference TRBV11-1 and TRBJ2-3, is EAEVAQSPRYKITEKSQAVAFWCDPISGHATLYWYRQILGQGPELLVQFQDESVVDDSQLPKDRFSAERLKGVDSTLKIQPAELGDSAMYLCASSLGTGASTDTQYFGPGTRLTVL.

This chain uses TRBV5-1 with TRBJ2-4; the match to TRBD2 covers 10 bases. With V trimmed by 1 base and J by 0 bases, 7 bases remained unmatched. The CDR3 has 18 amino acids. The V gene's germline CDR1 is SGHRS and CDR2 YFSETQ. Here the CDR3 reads CASSLSLAGDLAKNIQYF. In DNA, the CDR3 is TGCGCCAGCAGCTTGTCCCTAGCGGGAGACTTAGCCAAAAACATTCAGTACTTC. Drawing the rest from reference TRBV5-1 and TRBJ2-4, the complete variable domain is KAGVTQTPRYLIKTRGQQVTLSCSPISGHRSVSWYQQTPGQGLQFLFEYFSETQRNKGNFPGRFSGRQFSNSRSEMNVSTLELGDSALYLCASSLSLAGDLAKNIQYFGAGTRLSVL.

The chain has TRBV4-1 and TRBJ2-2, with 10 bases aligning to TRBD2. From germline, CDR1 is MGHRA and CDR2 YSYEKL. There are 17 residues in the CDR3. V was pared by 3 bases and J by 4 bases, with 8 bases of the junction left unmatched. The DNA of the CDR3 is TGCGCCAGCAGCCATGATACTAGCGGGATACGCACCGGGGAGCTGTTTTTT. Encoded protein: CASSHDTSGIRTGELFF.

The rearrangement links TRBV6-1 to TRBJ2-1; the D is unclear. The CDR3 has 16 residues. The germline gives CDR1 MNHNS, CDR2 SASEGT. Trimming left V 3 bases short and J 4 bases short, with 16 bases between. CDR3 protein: CASSDTSRIEYNEQFF. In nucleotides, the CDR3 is TGTGCCAGCAGTGATACGAGCAGGATTGAGTACAATGAGCAGTTCTTC.

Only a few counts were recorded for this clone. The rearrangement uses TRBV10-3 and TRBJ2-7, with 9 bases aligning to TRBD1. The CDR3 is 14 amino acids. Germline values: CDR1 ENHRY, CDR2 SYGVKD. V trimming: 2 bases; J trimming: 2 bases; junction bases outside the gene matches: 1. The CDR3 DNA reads TGTGCCATCAGTGAGAGGACAGGGGCCTACGAGCAGTACTTC. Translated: CAISERTGAYEQYF.

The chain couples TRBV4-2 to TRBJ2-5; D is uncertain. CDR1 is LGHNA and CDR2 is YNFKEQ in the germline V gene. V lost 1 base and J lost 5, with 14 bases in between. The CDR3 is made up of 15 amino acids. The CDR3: CASSQASGSRETQYF. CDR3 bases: TGTGCCAGCAGCCAAGCTAGTGGGTCGAGGGAGACCCAGTACTTC.

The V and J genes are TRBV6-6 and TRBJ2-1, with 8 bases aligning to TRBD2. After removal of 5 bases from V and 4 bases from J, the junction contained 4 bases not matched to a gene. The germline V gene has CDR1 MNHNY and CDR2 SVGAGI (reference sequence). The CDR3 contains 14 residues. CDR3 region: CASSLAGTYNEQFF. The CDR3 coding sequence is TGTGCCAGCAGTCTAGCGGGTACTTACAATGAGCAGTTCTTC.

The CDR3 loop reads CASIPAGIRQETQYF. CDR3 nucleotide sequence: TGTGCCAGCATACCAGCGGGCATAAGACAAGAGACCCAGTACTTC. V is TRBV6-4 and J is TRBJ2-5, with D perhaps matching TRBD2 (6 bases). The CDR3 sequence is 15 residues long. In germline, CDR1 is MRHNA, CDR2 SNTAGT. V dropped 7 bases and J dropped 2 bases, with 17 bases sitting between them.

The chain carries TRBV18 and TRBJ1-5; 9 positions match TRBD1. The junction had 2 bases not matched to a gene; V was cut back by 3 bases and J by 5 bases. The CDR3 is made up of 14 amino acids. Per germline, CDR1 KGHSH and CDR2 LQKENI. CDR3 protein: CASSPRTGDQPQHF. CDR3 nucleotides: TGTGCCAGCTCACCTAGGACAGGGGATCAGCCCCAGCATTTT.

The CDR3: CASSLGGVYNSPLHF. CDR3 DNA: TGTGCCAGCAGCTTAGGCGGAGTTTATAATTCACCCCTCCACTTT. V is TRBV11-2 and J is TRBJ1-6; no reliable D call. CDR1 is SGHAT, CDR2 FQNNGV, per germline. V lost 1 base and J 4 bases, leaving 8 bases between the germline ends. The CDR3 contains 15 residues.

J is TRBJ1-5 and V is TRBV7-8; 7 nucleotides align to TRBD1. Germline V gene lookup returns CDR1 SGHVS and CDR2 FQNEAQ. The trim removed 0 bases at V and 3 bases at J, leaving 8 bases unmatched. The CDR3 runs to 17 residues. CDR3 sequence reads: CASSLAPYGTVNQPQHF. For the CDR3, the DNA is TGTGCCAGCAGCTTAGCTCCCTATGGGACAGTCAATCAGCCCCAGCATTTT.